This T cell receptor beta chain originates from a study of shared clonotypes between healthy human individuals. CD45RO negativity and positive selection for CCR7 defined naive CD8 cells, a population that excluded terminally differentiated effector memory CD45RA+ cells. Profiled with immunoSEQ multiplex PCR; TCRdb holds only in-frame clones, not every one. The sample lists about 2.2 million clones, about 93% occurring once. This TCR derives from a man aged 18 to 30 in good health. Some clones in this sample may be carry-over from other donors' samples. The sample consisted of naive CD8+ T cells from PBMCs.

The CDR3 reads CASSLSIWGSDGYTF. The DNA of the CDR3 is TGTGCCAGCAGTTTGTCTATTTGGGGGTCGGATGGCTACACCTTC. The chain carries TRBV28 and TRBJ1-2; maybe TRBD1 (5 bases). This CDR3 is built from 15 residues. Trimming took off 3 bases at V and 6 bases at J, with 17 bases between the two ends. The germline gives CDR1 MDHEN, CDR2 SYDVKM.